This T cell receptor (beta chain) was identified during a study of cytomegalovirus exposure and HLA in healthy donors. Study-level background: Of 350 to 400 genotyped donors, 81% grouped in the Caucasian-associated ancestry cluster. Study-wide results and caveats: Fewer N-insertions (relative to the roughly 720-donor mean) were reportedly seen in an Asian-associated ancestry cluster in a later analysis. 87-base-pair reads could not separate some V segments, including TRBV6-2 and TRBV6-3. Most TCR sequences were rare, but some public TCRs occurred in many donors.

The germline gives CDR1 SGHTA, CDR2 FQGNSA. The length of the CDR3 is 15 residues. Trimming pared 0 bases from V and 0 bases from J, leaving 6 bases between. A single count supports this clone. Its antigen is as yet unknown. Primers for the PCR totalled 60 Vbeta and 13 Jbeta. Repertoires were generated with immunoSEQ multiplex PCR, while TCRdb's copy carries only in-frame clones and drops some. This table has about 130,000 clones, more than 80% appearing once. Sequences were obtained from PBMCs. The sequence came from a woman in her thirties or forties in good health and CMV-seropositive. This chain uses TRBV7-2 with TRBJ1-3; a possible D gene is TRBD1 (6 bases). The CDR3 loop is CASSLAQGSGNTIYF. The CDR3 DNA is TGTGCCAGCAGCTTAGCACAGGGCTCTGGAAACACCATATATTTT. The whole variable domain, filled in from reference TRBV7-2 and TRBJ1-3, reads GAGVSQSPSNKVTEKGKDVELRCDPISGHTALYWYRQSLGQGLEFLIYFQGNSAPDKSGLPSDRFSAERTGGSVSTLTIQRTQQEDSAVYLCASSLAQGSGNTIYFGEGSWLTVV.